The clone carrying this TCR beta chain was recorded a few times. Resolution of symptoms, clearance, or two negative PCRs was present in recovered Cohort 3 donors. The sample comes from a study of blood T cell repertoires in COVID-19. Study summary: COVID-19 samples collected from the United States, Italy and Spain covered acute and convalescent phases.

V lost 3 bases to trimming and J lost 4 bases; unmatched junction nucleotides: 8. CDR1 PRHDT and CDR2 FYEKMQ come from the germline V gene (reference sequence). The CDR3 covers 16 residues. TCRdb's copy holds only in-frame clones and misses some; the assay was immunoSEQ multiplex PCR. The profile shows roughly 190,000 clones, 65% to 85% of them singletons. The chain is built from TRBV13 and TRBJ2-7, with 11 bases that match TRBD2. The sequenced material came from PBMCs or T cells enriched from blood (not recorded which). The source is a woman aged 25 to 39 who had recovered from COVID-19. CDR3 sequence reads: CASSFGGTSGPYEQYF. CDR3 in DNA: TGTGCCAGCAGCTTCGGGGGGACTAGCGGACCTTACGAGCAGTACTTC.